The 27 T cell receptor beta chains in this list originate from one sample, sequenced in a study of neurological immune-mediated disorders. TCRdb re-called the 5' RACE reads through MiXCR, storing one row per CDR3 protein. The sample comprises tens of thousands of distinct CDR3 sequences, roughly 3.3% of which are singletons, and less than 3.5% rests with the top ten. Sequenced sample: PBMCs. These receptors were taken from a woman aged 45-60 years with multiple sclerosis.

This clonotype occurred many times. V is TRBV25-1 and J is TRBJ2-7; D call uncertain. V lost 8 bases, J lost 1 base, and 6 bases lay in between. The CDR3 runs to 11 residues. Germline CDR1 is MGHDK and CDR2 is SYGVNS. The chain's CDR3 is CASQSSYEQYF. CDR3 DNA sequence: TGTGCCAGCCAATCTTCCTACGAGCAGTACTTC.

This clonotype showed up many times. The V call is TRBV7-2, the J call TRBJ2-3, with TRBD2 matching 8 bases. Losses at the gene ends were 5 bases for V and 8 bases for J; bases not matched to a gene: 9. CDR3 length equals 14 residues. Per the germline V gene, CDR1 is SGHTA and CDR2 is FQGNSA. CDR3: CASSTGLAPGTQYF. CDR3 in DNA: TGTGCCAGCAGCACCGGACTAGCCCCCGGTACGCAGTATTTT.

Ten or more counts support this clonotype. This chain links TRBV29-1 with TRBJ2-5; the match to TRBD1 covers 7 bases. The CDR3 loop spans 14 amino acids. In germline, CDR1 is SQVTM, CDR2 ANQGSEA. The ends lost 5 bases at V and 4 bases at J; junction bases unmatched: 10. Here the CDR3 reads CSVFGRQGRETQYF. The CDR3 DNA is TGCAGCGTTTTTGGGAGACAGGGACGAGAGACCCAGTACTTC.

This clonotype appeared many times. V usage is TRBV20-1 and J usage is TRBJ2-7; possibly TRBD2 for D (5 bases). Germline CDR1 DFQATT, CDR2 SNEGSKA (reference sequence). V was shortened by 8 bases and J by 5 bases, with 16 bases between the two germline ends. The CDR3 has 12 residues. The DNA of the CDR3 is TGCAGTATAACGGGAACGAGGGACGAGCAGTACTTC. Residues: CSITGTRDEQYF.

There are a few counts of this clonotype. A much larger clone sits a single nucleotide away, making a read error possible. This chain uses TRBV4-1 with TRBJ2-4, with D perhaps matching TRBD1 (5 bases). CDR1 is MGHRA and CDR2 is YSYEKL in the germline V gene. The length of the CDR3 is 17 residues. V was trimmed by 0 bases and J by 3 bases, leaving 15 bases between them. CDR3 DNA: TGCGCCAGCAGCCAAGATAGGTTGGGGCTAGACAAAAACATTCAGTACTTC. This encodes CASSQDRLGLDKNIQYF.

This clonotype was observed many times. This chain links TRBV20-1 with TRBJ1-1; the D is unclear. Trimming stripped 3 bases from V and 5 bases from J, with 7 bases between. Germline loops: CDR1 DFQATT, CDR2 SNEGSKA (reference sequence). CDR3 length: 11 residues. CDR3 amino acids: CSASTGTEAFF. The CDR3 nucleotides are TGCAGTGCTAGTACCGGGACTGAAGCTTTCTTT.

This clonotype was counted ten times or more. V gene TRBV7-9 combines with J gene TRBJ1-4, with D unclear. Germline assignment: CDR1 SEHNR and CDR2 FQNEAQ (reference sequence). The CDR3 is 15 residues long. Trimming removed 4 bases at V and 5 bases at J, with 14 bases between. The CDR3 region is CASSSDLSLNEKLFF. The DNA of the CDR3 is TGTGCCAGCAGCTCGGACCTATCTCTAAATGAAAAACTGTTTTTT.

This clonotype was observed at least ten times. The chain combines TRBV4-3 with TRBJ2-4; TRBD2 matches at 10 bases. Germline V gene lookup returns CDR1 LGHNA and CDR2 YSLEER. After removal of 0 bases from V and 0 bases from J, the junction contained 14 bases not matched to a gene. The CDR3 covers 21 residues. CDR3 loop: CASSQEIPLAGALLAKNIQYF. The CDR3 region has the DNA TGCGCCAGCAGCCAAGAAATCCCCCTAGCGGGGGCCCTACTAGCCAAAAACATTCAGTACTTC.

This clonotype was recorded many times. The CDR3: CASTADNEQFF. Here the CDR3 DNA reads TGTGCCAGCACCGCGGACAATGAGCAGTTCTTC. This chain links TRBV11-1 with TRBJ2-1; D gene unclear. In germline, CDR1 is SGHAT, CDR2 FQDESV (reference sequence). The ends were cut back, 7 bases at V and 5 bases at J, with 6 bases in the middle. This CDR3 comprises 11 residues.

This clonotype was found once. The chain links TRBV10-3 to TRBJ2-5, with TRBD1 identical over 7 bases. The V gene's germline CDR1 is ENHRY and CDR2 SYGVKD. The CDR3 has 15 amino acids. V was clipped by 9 bases and J by 4 bases; unmatched bases: 14. The CDR3 DNA sequence: TGTGCCATTGGTCACTTAAAGGGGGCAGGAGAGACCCAGTACTTC. Protein: CAIGHLKGAGETQYF.

In this sample, this clonotype turned up a few times. The chain is built from TRBV19 and TRBJ1-1, with a possible D match to TRBD1 (6 bases). V was shortened by 7 bases and J by 4 bases, with 13 bases between the two germline ends. The CDR3 runs 13 residues. From germline, CDR1 is LNHDA and CDR2 SQIVND (reference sequence). The CDR3 bases are TGTGCCAGTACCGGAAGGGGGTCCACTGAAGCTTTCTTT. This sequence encodes CASTGRGSTEAFF. The entire variable domain, with the rest obtained from reference TRBV19 and TRBJ1-1, is as follows: DGGITQSPKYLFRKEGQNVTLSCEQNLNHDAMYWYRQDPGQGLRLIYYSQIVNDFQKGDIAEGYSVSREKKESFPLTVTSAQKNPTAFYLCASTGRGSTEAFFGQGTRLTVV.

This clonotype was seen ten or more times. This chain links TRBV18 with TRBJ1-1, with D hard to call. This CDR3 spans 13 amino acids. Germline V lookup: CDR1 KGHSH, CDR2 LQKENI. Between the trimmed V and J ends, which lost 3 bases and 3 bases, there was a span of 8 bases. The CDR3 bases are TGTGCCAGCTCACCCCGACGGGACACTGAAGCTTTCTTT. It is translated as CASSPRRDTEAFF.

This clonotype was counted only a few times. Being one base from a much bigger clone, this may be a read error. No conserved phenylalanine or tryptophan is present at the end of the CDR3, so a read error is the likely explanation. J is TRBJ2-3 and V is TRBV5-1, with D perhaps TRBD2 (6 bases). V lost 0 bases, J lost 11 bases, and 19 bases lay in between. The CDR3 has 15 amino acids. CDR1 SGHRS and CDR2 YFSETQ come from the germline V gene. CDR3 bases: TGCGCCAGCAGCTTGGACGGGACTTCCCTCCTAGGGCAGTATATT. Its translation: CASSLDGTSLLGQYI.

As to this clonotype: One end of the junction is discordant with germline, which a read error may explain. This chain connects TRBV5-1 to TRBJ1-6, with 10 bases fitting TRBD1. Germline V gene sequence: CDR1 SGHRS, CDR2 YFSETQ. The CDR3 length is 15 residues. CDR3 sequence reads: CASSLRTGGDSTLNF. The CDR3, as DNA: TGCGCCAGCAGCCTCCGGACAGGGGGAGATTCCACCCTCAACTTT. Full variable domain (outside the CDR3, taken from reference TRBV5-1 and TRBJ1-6): KAGVTQTPRYLIKTRGQQVTLSCSPISGHRSVSWYQQTPGQGLQFLFEYFSETQRNKGNFPGRFSGRQFSNSRSEMNVSTLELGDSALYLCASSLRTGGDSTLNFGNGTRLTVT.

This clonotype was detected many times. The chain couples TRBV4-2 to TRBJ2-1, with unresolved D. The V and J ends lost 0 bases and 8 bases respectively, with 8 bases between them. Germline-derived CDR1 and CDR2 are LGHNA and YNFKEQ. The CDR3 spans 13 residues. CDR3 nucleotides: TGTGCCAGCAGCCAAGATCTAGGCGATGAGCAGTTCTTC. Its translation is CASSQDLGDEQFF.

At least ten counts were recorded for this clonotype. This sequence joins TRBV20-1 and TRBJ2-7, with D uncertain. The CDR3 covers 13 residues. The V and J ends lost 0 bases and 6 bases respectively, with 12 bases between them. CDR1 and CDR2 from the germline V gene are DFQATT and SNEGSKA (reference sequence). CDR3 DNA: TGCAGTGCTAGAGAGTGGACGGTTGGCGAGCAGTACTTC. This sequence encodes CSAREWTVGEQYF.

This clonotype has a count of ten or more. CDR3 coding DNA: TGTGCCAGCAGTTTCGAACCGACTAGCGGGGACTACAATGAGCAGTTCTTC. Residues: CASSFEPTSGDYNEQFF. The V call is TRBV6-6, the J call TRBJ2-1; 11 bases match TRBD2. The ends lost 4 bases at V and 3 bases at J; junction bases unmatched: 8. The CDR3 covers 17 residues. Per germline, CDR1 MNHNY and CDR2 SVGAGI (reference sequence).

Many counts were recorded for this clonotype. V usage is TRBV5-1 and J usage is TRBJ1-2; 10 nucleotides agree with TRBD1. V shed 4 bases and J 4 bases; nucleotides not matched to a gene: 4. Per germline, CDR1 SGHRS and CDR2 YFSETQ. The CDR3 spans 14 residues. CDR3 amino acids: CASSPTGGLYGYTF. Here the CDR3 DNA reads TGCGCCAGCAGCCCGACAGGGGGCCTCTATGGCTACACCTTC.

This clonotype showed up many times. The chain uses TRBV7-2 and TRBJ2-1; D is possibly TRBD1 or TRBD2 (6 bases each). The CDR3 totals 16 residues. V lost 5 bases, J lost 6 bases, and 20 bases lay in between. The germline CDR1 and CDR2 sequences are SGHTA and FQGNSA. CDR3 sequence: CASSPLVGAGSNEQFF. The CDR3 nucleotides read TGTGCCAGCAGCCCCCTAGTGGGGGCCGGGAGCAATGAGCAGTTCTTC.

This clonotype was seen many times. The chain is built from TRBV5-1 and TRBJ2-7; D gene unclear. With 0 bases removed from V and 4 bases from J, the gap between germline ends came to 8 bases. The CDR3 has 13 amino acids. CDR1 and CDR2 (germline): SGHRS, YFSETQ. CDR3 sequence reads: CASSLGAGYEQYF. CDR3 sequence (DNA): TGCGCCAGCAGCTTGGGGGCCGGGTACGAGCAGTACTTC.

Regarding this clonotype: A much larger clone differs from this one at a single base, so this may be a read error. The chain uses TRBV7-9 and TRBJ1-6; 8 nucleotides match TRBD1. This CDR3 contains 14 residues. Germline CDR1 is SEHNR and CDR2 is FQNEAQ (reference sequence). The CDR3 spells CASSRTGGNSPLNF. The CDR3 nucleotides are TGTGCCAGCAGCCGTACAGGGGGTAATTCACCCCTCAACTTT.

The rearrangement joins TRBV20-1 to TRBJ1-5; perhaps TRBD1 as D (6 bases). CDR1 is DFQATT and CDR2 is SNEGSKA in the germline V gene (reference sequence). This CDR3 has 13 residues. Trimming stripped 3 bases from V and 4 bases from J, with 10 bases between. CDR3 in DNA: TGCAGTGCTAGTTCCAGGGGAAATCAGCCCCAGCATTTT. Its translation is CSASSRGNQPQHF.

This clonotype was observed many times. The genes are TRBV24-1 and TRBJ2-4, with D tentatively TRBD1 or TRBD2 (5 bases each). Germline CDR1 KGHDR, CDR2 SFDVKD. V lost 3 bases and J 4 bases, leaving 12 bases between the germline ends. The CDR3 is made up of 15 amino acids. For the CDR3, the DNA is TGTGCCACCAGTGATGGCCGGGACGGGAAAAACATTCAGTACTTC. Encoded protein: CATSDGRDGKNIQYF.

This clonotype was detected ten times or more. The rearrangement uses TRBV20-1 and TRBJ2-3, with 7 bases matching TRBD2. The CDR3 runs 19 residues. V lost 0 bases and J lost 5; bases outside the gene matches: 20. CDR1 is DFQATT and CDR2 is SNEGSKA in the germline V gene (reference sequence). The chain's CDR3 is CSARDWGRRLAAAGDTQYF. The CDR3 nucleotides read TGCAGTGCTAGAGATTGGGGGAGGCGGCTAGCGGCGGCGGGAGATACGCAGTATTTT.

At least ten counts were recorded for this clonotype. The chain carries TRBV7-2 and TRBJ2-1; D is ambiguous. The V end was cut by 3 bases, the J end by 9 bases, with 12 bases between. There are 13 residues in the CDR3. Germline CDR1 reads SGHTA; CDR2 reads FQGNSA. The DNA for the CDR3 is TGTGCCAGCAGCTTGTATAAAGACGCTGAGCAGTTCTTC. As protein: CASSLYKDAEQFF.

This clonotype was detected many times. This chain uses TRBV20-1 with TRBJ1-2, with a weak D call TRBD1 (6 bases). Germline CDR1 and CDR2: DFQATT and SNEGSKA (reference sequence). This CDR3 is 12 amino acids long. CDR3: CGALRGGYGYTF. CDR3 nucleotides: TGCGGGGCCCTGAGAGGGGGATATGGCTACACCTTC.

The table lists this clonotype with many counts. This sequence joins TRBV5-6 and TRBJ1-6, with 9 bases that match TRBD1. The CDR3 extends over 15 amino acids. The germline CDR1 and CDR2 sequences are SGHDT and YYEEEE. V shed 4 bases and J 7 bases; nucleotides not matched to a gene: 6. The CDR3 DNA reads as TGTGCCAGCAGCCCTGCCGGGACAGGGAATTCACCCCTCCACTTT. Its protein product is CASSPAGTGNSPLHF.